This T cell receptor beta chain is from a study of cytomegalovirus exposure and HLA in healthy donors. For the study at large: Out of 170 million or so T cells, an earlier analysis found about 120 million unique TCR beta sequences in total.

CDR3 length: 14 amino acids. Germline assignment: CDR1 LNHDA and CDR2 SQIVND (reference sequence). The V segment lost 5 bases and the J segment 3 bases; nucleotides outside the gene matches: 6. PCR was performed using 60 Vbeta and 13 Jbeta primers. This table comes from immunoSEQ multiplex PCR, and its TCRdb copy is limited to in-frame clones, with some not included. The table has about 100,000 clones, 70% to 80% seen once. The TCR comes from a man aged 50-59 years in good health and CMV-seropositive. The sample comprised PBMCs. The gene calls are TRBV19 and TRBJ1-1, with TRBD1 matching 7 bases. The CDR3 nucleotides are TGTGCCAGTAGTCGAGGGACAGCCTACACTGAAGCTTTCTTT. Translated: CASSRGTAYTEAFF.